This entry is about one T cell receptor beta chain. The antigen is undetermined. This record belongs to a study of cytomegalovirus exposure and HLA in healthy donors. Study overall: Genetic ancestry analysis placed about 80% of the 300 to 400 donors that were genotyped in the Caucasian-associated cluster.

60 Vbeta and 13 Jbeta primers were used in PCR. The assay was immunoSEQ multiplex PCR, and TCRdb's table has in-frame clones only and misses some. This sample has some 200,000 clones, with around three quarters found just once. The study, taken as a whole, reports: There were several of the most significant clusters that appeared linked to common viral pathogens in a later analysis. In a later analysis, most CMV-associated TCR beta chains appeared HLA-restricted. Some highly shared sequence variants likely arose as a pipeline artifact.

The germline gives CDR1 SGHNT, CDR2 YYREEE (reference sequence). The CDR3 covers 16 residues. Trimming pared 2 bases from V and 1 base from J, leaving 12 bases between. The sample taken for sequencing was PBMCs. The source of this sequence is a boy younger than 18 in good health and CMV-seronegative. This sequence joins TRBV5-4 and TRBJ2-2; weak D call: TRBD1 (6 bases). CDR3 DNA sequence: TGTGCCAGCAGCTTTCCCAGAGGGGGGAACACCGGGGAGCTGTTTTTT. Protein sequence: CASSFPRGGNTGELFF.